These 19 T cell receptor beta chains share one sample of origin, sequenced in a study of radiotherapy plus CTLA-4 blockade in lung cancer (dated by TCRdb to 2016 to 2019). The library was made by the immunoSEQ multiplex PCR assay. TCRdb mirrors the immuneACCESS table, restricted to in-frame sequences. Some clones are absent from its copies; in checked studies, under half trace to an unresolved V gene, and the reason for the others is unknown. The sample yields about 49,000 clones; 85% were counted once. The ten largest clones take up approximately 30% of the sample. This sample comprised peripheral blood, obtained from a patient treated with radiotherapy plus ipilimumab. These receptors originate from a human donor with non-small cell lung cancer whose response to radiotherapy plus ipilimumab could not be evaluated.

V is TRBV7-2 and J is TRBJ1-5; 7 positions agree with TRBD1. The germline gives CDR1 SGHTA, CDR2 FQGNSA. Germline trimming cut 5 bases from V and 5 bases from J; bases unmatched to any gene: 3. This CDR3 has 13 residues. The CDR3 region is CASSPDRDQPQHF. Here the CDR3 DNA reads TGTGCCAGCAGCCCCGACAGGGATCAGCCCCAGCATTTT.

This sequence joins TRBV11-3 and TRBJ2-2, with 7 positions matching TRBD2. Germline lookup yields CDR1 SGHNT and CDR2 YENEEA. Unmatched junction bases numbered 21, after V lost 5 bases and J lost 9 bases. The CDR3 length is 18 residues. CDR3 bases: TGTGCCAGCAGCAACCGGGTCCTGGAGGCCGGGAGGTATAGGGAGCTGTTTTTT. Translated: CASSNRVLEAGRYRELFF.

The chain has TRBV9 and TRBJ2-3; weak D call: TRBD2 (5 bases). V lost 4 bases and J 1 base, leaving 16 bases between the germline ends. CDR1 SGDLS and CDR2 YYNGEE come from the germline V gene. The CDR3 has 16 amino acids. Here the CDR3 DNA reads TGTGCCAGCAGCCAATCCCTAGCCGTTGGCACAGATACGCAGTATTTT. This translates into CASSQSLAVGTDTQYF.

This clone showed up many times. The chain combines TRBV27 with TRBJ1-1; 11 nucleotides agree with TRBD1. V was pared by 5 bases and J by 1 base, with 6 bases of the junction left unmatched. The germline V gene encodes CDR1 MNHEY and CDR2 SMNVEV (reference sequence). The CDR3 is made up of 16 amino acids. CDR3 coding DNA: TGTGCCAGCAGTCCCCGAGGGACAGGGGGGAACACTGAAGCTTTCTTT. Translating it yields CASSPRGTGGNTEAFF.

In this sample, this clone turned up once. This chain connects TRBV5-4 to TRBJ2-5, with 9 bases that match TRBD2. J was trimmed by 5 bases and V by 4 bases; bases with no gene match: 12. Per the germline V gene, CDR1 is SGHNT and CDR2 is YYREEE (reference sequence). CDR3 size: 16 residues. DNA of the CDR3: TGTGCCAGCAGCCCGGGTGGCGGGAGGGGTAGGGAGACCCAGTACTTC. This gives the protein CASSPGGGRGRETQYF.

The rearrangement uses TRBV30 and TRBJ2-7; TRBD1 matches at 8 bases. This CDR3 contains 14 residues. J lost 3 bases, V lost 4 bases, and 8 bases had no gene match. From germline, CDR1 is GTSNPN and CDR2 SVGIG (reference sequence). CDR3 sequence reads: CAWTTDRGHYEQYF. CDR3 bases: TGTGCCTGGACTACCGACAGGGGACACTACGAGCAGTACTTC. The full variable domain, its missing parts supplied by reference TRBV30 and TRBJ2-7, is SQTIHQWPATLVQPVGSPLSLECTVEGTSNPNLYWYRQAAGRGLQLLFYSVGIGQISSEVPQNLSASRPQDRQFILSSKKLLLSDSGFYLCAWTTDRGHYEQYFGPGTRLTVT.

This chain connects TRBV4-3 to TRBJ2-3, with D possibly TRBD2 on 5 matching bases. V gave up 5 bases and J gave up 10 bases, with 16 bases separating them. The germline V gene encodes CDR1 LGHNA and CDR2 YSLEER. The CDR3 has 13 residues. CDR3 sequence reads: CASSEQRDQAQYF. CDR3 DNA sequence: TGCGCCAGCAGCGAGCAGAGGGATCAGGCGCAGTATTTT.

V gene TRBV7-6 combines with J gene TRBJ1-1; D perhaps matches TRBD1 (5 bases). The germline V and J ends were trimmed by 1 base and 1 base, with 16 bases remaining between them. The V gene's germline CDR1 is SGHVS and CDR2 FNYEAQ. The CDR3 has 17 amino acids. The CDR3 spells CASSLERTETENTEAFF. CDR3 nucleotides: TGTGCCAGCAGCTTAGAGAGGACCGAGACAGAGAACACTGAAGCTTTCTTT.

This clone was detected once. The rearrangement joins TRBV29-1 to TRBJ1-1; TRBD1 might be the D (5 bases). Germline loops: CDR1 SQVTM, CDR2 ANQGSEA. The CDR3 has 10 residues. Trimming stripped 4 bases from V and 11 bases from J, with 11 bases between. The CDR3 here is CSVGGLEAFF. The CDR3 coding sequence is TGCAGCGTTGGGGGCCTCGAGGCTTTCTTT.

The chain combines TRBV19 with TRBJ1-5, with 10 bases fitting TRBD1. With 5 bases clipped from V and 1 base from J, the junction kept 8 bases outside the gene matches. The CDR3 runs to 17 residues. The germline V gene has CDR1 LNHDA and CDR2 SQIVND (reference sequence). The CDR3 sequence: CASSDRGRARSNQPQHF. The CDR3 nucleotides are TGTGCCAGTAGTGACAGGGGGCGGGCGAGAAGCAATCAGCCCCAGCATTTT.

This chain connects TRBV30 to TRBJ2-3; 12 bases line up with TRBD2. The CDR3 has 16 amino acids. CDR1 is GTSNPN, CDR2 SVGIG, per germline (reference sequence). Trimming at V came to 1 base and at J to 8 bases, leaving 10 bases not matched to a gene. CDR3 nucleotides: TGTGCCTGGAGTGATGGGGCTAGCGGGAGGGCCATTACGCAGTATTTT. This sequence encodes CAWSDGASGRAITQYF.

The J gene is TRBJ1-2, the V gene TRBV2; no clear D. The germline V gene has CDR1 SNHLY and CDR2 FYNNEI. Deletions cut 4 bases from V and 4 bases from J, with 16 bases between. The CDR3 runs to 15 residues. The CDR3 DNA follows: TGTGCCAGCAGTGGGCATCCTTATGATGGCTATGGCTACACCTTC. Residues: CASSGHPYDGYGYTF.

The chain uses TRBV11-2 and TRBJ2-1, with 9 nucleotides matching TRBD2. The ends lost 5 bases at V and 7 bases at J; junction bases unmatched: 9. Germline lookup yields CDR1 SGHAT and CDR2 FQNNGV. This CDR3 comprises 15 residues. The CDR3 loop is CASSSTAGGINEQFF. Written as DNA, the CDR3 is TGTGCCAGCAGCAGTACAGCGGGAGGTATTAATGAGCAGTTCTTC.

The chain uses TRBV4-2 and TRBJ2-1, with a tentative D call TRBD2 (6 bases). Germline V gene data show CDR1 as LGHNA and CDR2 as YNFKEQ. This CDR3 is built from 17 residues. Trimming stripped 2 bases from V and 2 bases from J, with 16 bases between. CDR3 sequence: CASSQITSRRAYNEQFF. The CDR3 nucleotides read TGTGCCAGCAGCCAAATTACTAGCAGGAGGGCCTACAATGAGCAGTTCTTC.

This clone has only one observation. The chain has TRBV2 and TRBJ2-7; 7 bases are a match to TRBD2. The CDR3 sequence is 16 residues long. Germline values: CDR1 SNHLY, CDR2 FYNNEI. The V and J ends lost 4 bases and 2 bases, in that order; junction bases with no gene match: 11. The DNA for the CDR3 is TGTGCCAGCAGTGGGAATGAGGTAGCGGGCGCCTACGAGCAGTACTTC. This translates into CASSGNEVAGAYEQYF. The whole variable domain, filled in from reference TRBV2 and TRBJ2-7, reads EPEVTQTPSHQVTQMGQEVILRCVPISNHLYFYWYRQILGQKVEFLVSFYNNEISEKSEIFDDQFSVERPDGSNFTLKIRSTKLEDSAMYFCASSGNEVAGAYEQYFGPGTRLTVT.

CDR3 in amino acids: CASSYLGTTGELFF. The CDR3 region has the DNA TGTGCCAGCAGTTACCTAGGGACTACCGGGGAGCTGTTTTTT. The chain uses TRBV6-5 and TRBJ2-2; weak D call: TRBD2 (6 bases). This CDR3 comprises 14 residues. The V gene's germline CDR1 is MNHEY and CDR2 SVGAGI. The V gene lost 2 bases and the J gene lost 5 bases, with 9 bases spanning the gap.

The chain uses TRBV18 and TRBJ1-4, with D possibly being TRBD1 (6 bases). The V gene's germline CDR1 is KGHSH and CDR2 LQKENI. This CDR3 has 13 amino acids. The V end lost 5 bases, the J end lost 6 bases, and 10 bases lay between the germline ends. The DNA for the CDR3 is TGTGCCAGCTCAACCTACAGGGATGAAAAACTGTTTTTT. Its protein is CASSTYRDEKLFF.

This rearrangement joins TRBV7-9 to TRBJ2-5; TRBD1 agrees at 8 bases. CDR3 length equals 16 residues. Germline V gene lookup returns CDR1 SEHNR and CDR2 FQNEAQ (reference sequence). V shed 10 bases and J 3 bases; nucleotides not matched to a gene: 16. CDR3 nucleotide sequence: TGTGCCACACGACATCTACCCGGACAGGGCGAAGAGACCCAGTACTTC. Encoded protein: CATRHLPGQGEETQYF.

V usage is TRBV28 and J usage is TRBJ1-4, with TRBD1 identical over 7 bases. V shed 1 base, J shed 4 bases, and the junction held 9 bases outside the gene matches. The CDR3 has 17 residues. Germline CDR1 reads MDHEN; CDR2 reads SYDVKM. CDR3 nucleotides: TGTGCCAGCAGTTTATTGGAATTGGGACAGCTTAATGAAAAACTGTTTTTT. Translated, it gives CASSLLELGQLNEKLFF.